This T cell receptor (beta chain) derives from a study of T cells in Graves' hyperthyroidism and ophthalmopathy. This clonotype appeared many times. Its antigen is not identified. General study points: In the blood, most expanded thyroid clonotypes above 0.001 appeared as well. In the analysis, a 13 V-J model separated ophthalmopathy from stable hyperthyroidism.

Source material for PBMCs was more than 7.5 ml fresh peripheral blood. The TCR beta CDR3 regions underwent amplification using RNA transcripts as the source. The HTBI set primed first-round TCR CDR3 RT-PCR. TCRdb analysed the multiplex PCR reads with MiXCR anew, one entry per CDR3 protein. The table has about 600,000 distinct CDR3 sequences, roughly 16% seen once. The sample was blood. The source is a woman aged 40-49 years with Graves' ophthalmopathy.

The CDR3 sequence: CATGAGRLKYF. In nucleotides, the CDR3 is TGTGCCACGGGGGCCGGGCGCCTGAAGTACTTC. This chain joins TRBV2 and TRBJ2-5, with D tentatively TRBD1 or TRBD2 (6 bases each). The CDR3 runs to 11 residues. Germline loops: CDR1 SNHLY, CDR2 FYNNEI. V was cut by 10 bases and J by 12 bases, with 18 bases left in between.